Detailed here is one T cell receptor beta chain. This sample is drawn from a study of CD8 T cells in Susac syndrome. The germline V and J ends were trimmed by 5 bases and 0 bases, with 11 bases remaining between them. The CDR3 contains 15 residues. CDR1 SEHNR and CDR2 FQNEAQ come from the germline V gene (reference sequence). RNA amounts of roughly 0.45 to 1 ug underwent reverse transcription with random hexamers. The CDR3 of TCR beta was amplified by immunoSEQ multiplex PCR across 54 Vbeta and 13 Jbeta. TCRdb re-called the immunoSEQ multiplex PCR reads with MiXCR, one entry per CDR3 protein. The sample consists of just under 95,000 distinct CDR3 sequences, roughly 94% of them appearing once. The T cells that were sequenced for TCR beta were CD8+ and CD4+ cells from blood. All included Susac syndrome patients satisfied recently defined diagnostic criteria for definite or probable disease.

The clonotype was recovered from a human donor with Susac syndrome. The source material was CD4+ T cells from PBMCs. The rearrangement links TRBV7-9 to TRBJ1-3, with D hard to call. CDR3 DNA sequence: TGTGCCAGCAGCCTCGGACCAGCCTCTGGAAACACCATATATTTT. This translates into CASSLGPASGNTIYF.